These T cell receptor beta chains were read from a single sample in a study of blood T cell repertoires in COVID-19. The method was immunoSEQ multiplex PCR; TCRdb's version includes in-frame clones alone and lacks a portion of them. The sample holds 150,000 to 200,000 clones, roughly nine tenths seen once. Sample: peripheral blood. These receptors all come from a woman in her 70s with acute or convalescent COVID-19. Each CDR3 is given with its conserved first and last residue. A D gene is named only where the DNA matches it firmly. Expanded clones are given a class, and other clones once, few, many or no size at all.

DNA: TGTGCCAGCAGCCCCGGATCGGGTTTTGAGCAGTTCTTC; CDR3: CASSPGSGFEQFF; J: TRBJ2-1; V: TRBV3-1/TRBV3-2; D: .; size: .
DNA: TGCGCCAGCAGCCCCTTCGCGGGGAGAACAGATACGCAGTATTTT; CDR3: CASSPFAGRTDTQYF; J: TRBJ2-3; V: TRBV10-2; D: .; size: .
DNA: TGCGCCAGCAGCCCGACGGGGGAGAACCAGCCCCAGCATTTT; CDR3: CASSPTGENQPQHF; J: TRBJ1-5; V: TRBV5-1; D: .; size: .
DNA: TGTGCCAGCAGCCGAGACAGCCGGACTGGAAACACCATATATTTT; CDR3: CASSRDSRTGNTIYF; J: TRBJ1-3; V: TRBV7-8; D: .; size: .
DNA: TGTGCCAGTGGACAGGGAAGTAATTCACCCCTCCACTTT; CDR3: CASGQGSNSPLHF; J: TRBJ1-6; V: TRBV6-5; D: TRBD1; size: .
DNA: TGTGCCAGCAGCCAGGGGGACTCCTCTGGAAACACCATATATTTT; CDR3: CASSQGDSSGNTIYF; J: TRBJ1-3; V: TRBV4-2; D: .; size: few
DNA: TGTGCCAGCCTGAGGGTCGGTGAAGCTTTCTTT; CDR3: CASLRVGEAFF; J: TRBJ1-1; V: TRBV6-5; D: .; size: .
DNA: TGTGCCAGCAGCGGGGACAGGAGCACCGGGGAGCTGTTTTTT; CDR3: CASSGDRSTGELFF; J: TRBJ2-2; V: TRBV2; D: TRBD1; size: .
DNA: TGTGCCAGCAGCTTATCCGGCAATGAGCAGTTCTTC; CDR3: CASSLSGNEQFF; J: TRBJ2-1; V: TRBV7-2; D: .; size: .
DNA: TGTGCCAGCAGCTCACACTACGAGCAGTACTTC; CDR3: CASSSHYEQYF; J: TRBJ2-7; V: TRBV6-5; D: .; size: .
DNA: TGTGCCAGCAGCTCTAAAACCGGGACTAGGGGGCTCTATGAGCAGTTCTTC; CDR3: CASSSKTGTRGLYEQFF; J: TRBJ2-1; V: TRBV7-2; D: .; size: .
DNA: TGTGCCAGCAGCCCCTCGGGACAAGCGAACACTGAAGCTTTCTTT; CDR3: CASSPSGQANTEAFF; J: TRBJ1-1; V: TRBV6-4; D: .; size: .
DNA: TGTGCAAGTCGCTTCCCGACAGGGATAGGGCCCCAGCATTTT; CDR3: CASRFPTGIGPQHF; J: TRBJ1-5; V: TRBV12-2; D: .; size: .
DNA: TGTGCCAGTAGTATTTTGGGTAGTGACACGCAAGAGACCCAGTACTTC; CDR3: CASSILGSDTQETQYF; J: TRBJ2-5; V: TRBV19; D: .; size: .
DNA: TGTGCCAGCAGACAATACAGGGGGAACACTGAAGCTTTCTTT; CDR3: CASRQYRGNTEAFF; J: TRBJ1-1; V: TRBV6-5; D: TRBD1; size: .
DNA: TGTGCCAGCAGCTTAGGTCACAGGAACTATGGCTACACCTTC; CDR3: CASSLGHRNYGYTF; J: TRBJ1-2; V: TRBV7-2; D: .; size: .
DNA: TGTGCCAGCAGCTTAGGGGGAACTTTACCGGGATACGAGCAGTACTTC; CDR3: CASSLGGTLPGYEQYF; J: TRBJ2-7; V: TRBV11-2; D: .; size: .
DNA: TGTGCCAGCAGTGAAATGGGACAGGGATACAATGAGCAGTTCTTC; CDR3: CASSEMGQGYNEQFF; J: TRBJ2-1; V: TRBV2; D: TRBD1; size: .
DNA: TGTGCCAGCAGCTTCCCGGGACAGGGATATTACGAGCAGTACTTC; CDR3: CASSFPGQGYYEQYF; J: TRBJ2-7; V: TRBV5-4; D: TRBD1; size: .
DNA: TGCGCCAGCAGCGCCTCGGAGGACTATGAACTCCACTTT; CDR3: CASSASEDYELHF; J: TRBJ1-6; V: TRBV5-1; D: .; size: .
DNA: TGTGCCACCCTAGGTCGGGCTAATGAAAAACTGTTTTTT; CDR3: CATLGRANEKLFF; J: TRBJ1-4; V: TRBV12-3/TRBV12-4; D: .; size: .
DNA: TGTGCCAGCAGCCAAAGGTCCGGGAGCTCCTACAATGAGCAGTTCTTC; CDR3: CASSQRSGSSYNEQFF; J: TRBJ2-1; V: TRBV4-2; D: .; size: .
DNA: TGTGCCAGCAGCTGGCCGACTAGCGGAGAGCAGTTCTTC; CDR3: CASSWPTSGEQFF; J: TRBJ2-1; V: TRBV7-2; D: TRBD2; size: .
DNA: TGTGCCAGCAGCCAAGGTGTGACAGGGGGCGTTGGAGCTTTCTTT; CDR3: CASSQGVTGGVGAFF; J: TRBJ1-1; V: TRBV3-1/TRBV3-2; D: TRBD1; size: .
DNA: TGCGCCAGCAGCTCCTGGGGTGGGGAACGACAGGGTACCTGGGACGAGCAGTACTTC; CDR3: CASSSWGGERQGTWDEQYF; J: TRBJ2-7; V: TRBV5-1; D: TRBD1; size: .
DNA: TGTGCCAGCAGCTTCACTAGCGGTTCCTACGAGCAGTACTTC; CDR3: CASSFTSGSYEQYF; J: TRBJ2-7; V: TRBV11-1; D: TRBD2; size: .
DNA: TGTGCCAGCAGTGAGTTACGGGGAGATACGCAGTATTTT; CDR3: CASSELRGDTQYF; J: TRBJ2-3; V: TRBV6-4; D: .; size: .
DNA: TGTGCCAGCAGTGAATTCGGGGGAGAGACCCAGTACTTC; CDR3: CASSEFGGETQYF; J: TRBJ2-5; V: TRBV2; D: .; size: .
DNA: TGTGCCAGCAGCCTGGGAGGGGGGGGAGCTTTCTTT; CDR3: CASSLGGGGAFF; J: TRBJ1-1; V: TRBV3-1/TRBV3-2; D: .; size: .
DNA: TGTGCCAGCAGTGATAGTGCGTATAATTCACCCCTCCACTTT; CDR3: CASSDSAYNSPLHF; J: TRBJ1-6; V: TRBV25-1; D: .; size: .
DNA: TGTGCCAGCAGCCAAGTCGGCGGGGCGCGGGGCACTGAAGCTTTCTTT; CDR3: CASSQVGGARGTEAFF; J: TRBJ1-1; V: TRBV14; D: .; size: .
DNA: TGTGCCAGCAGTGAAGCGGGCAGGGTCTCCCAGCCCCAGCATTTT; CDR3: CASSEAGRVSQPQHF; J: TRBJ1-5; V: TRBV6-1; D: .; size: few
DNA: TGTGCCATGGGGGCCCTAGCGGGCTCCGAGCAGTACTTC; CDR3: CAMGALAGSEQYF; J: TRBJ2-7; V: TRBV5-5; D: TRBD2; size: .
DNA: TGTGCCAGCAGTTCCACAGGTACCAAAAACATTCAGTACTTC; CDR3: CASSSTGTKNIQYF; J: TRBJ2-4; V: TRBV6-2/TRBV6-3; D: .; size: once
DNA: TGCAGCGTTGAATCGACATCTGGAAACACCATATATTTT; CDR3: CSVESTSGNTIYF; J: TRBJ1-3; V: TRBV29-1; D: .; size: .
DNA: TGTGCCACCCATAGTGGGAGGGGGGACACAGATACGCAGTATTTT; CDR3: CATHSGRGDTDTQYF; J: TRBJ2-3; V: TRBV19; D: .; size: .
DNA: TGTGCCAGCTCACCACGACCCGGGGGGGGAGATACGCAGTATTTT; CDR3: CASSPRPGGGDTQYF; J: TRBJ2-3; V: TRBV18; D: TRBD2; size: .
DNA: TGTGCCAGCTCAGGCGGGCTACAAGAGACCCAGTACTTC; CDR3: CASSGGLQETQYF; J: TRBJ2-5; V: TRBV3-1/TRBV3-2; D: .; size: .
DNA: TGTGCCAGCACTTTGACAGGGGGTCAGGAAGCTTTCTTT; CDR3: CASTLTGGQEAFF; J: TRBJ1-1; V: TRBV2; D: TRBD1; size: .
DNA: TGTGCCAGCAGCCAAGACGGGGGAGGGTTCTATGGCTACACCTTC; CDR3: CASSQDGGGFYGYTF; J: TRBJ1-2; V: TRBV14; D: .; size: .
DNA: TGTGCCATTCGAGGGGAGGTCCGGGGCGAGCAGTACTTC; CDR3: CAIRGEVRGEQYF; J: TRBJ2-7; V: TRBV10-3; D: .; size: .
DNA: TGTGCCAGCAACGACGGGCTAGCGGACAAGTGGCAGTACTTC; CDR3: CASNDGLADKWQYF; J: TRBJ2-7; V: TRBV28; D: TRBD2; size: .
DNA: TGTGCCAGCAGCGTTGAGGCAGGGGCCTACAATGAGCAGTTCTTC; CDR3: CASSVEAGAYNEQFF; J: TRBJ2-1; V: TRBV9; D: .; size: .
DNA: TGTGCCAGCAGCTTAGATGTAGGGCAGGGATCGGGCTACACCTTC; CDR3: CASSLDVGQGSGYTF; J: TRBJ1-2; V: TRBV11-2; D: .; size: .
DNA: TGTGCCAGCAGTGGCGTGGCAGGGGGCAAGTACGAGCAGTACTTC; CDR3: CASSGVAGGKYEQYF; J: TRBJ2-7; V: TRBV28; D: TRBD1; size: .
DNA: TGTGCCAGCAGCTTGGCTACAGGGCGCGCGAATGAGCAGTTCTTC; CDR3: CASSLATGRANEQFF; J: TRBJ2-1; V: TRBV5-4; D: .; size: .
DNA: TGTGCCAGCAGAGCAGGACTAGCGGGGGGGCAGGCAGATACGCAGTATTTT; CDR3: CASRAGLAGGQADTQYF; J: TRBJ2-3; V: TRBV5-4; D: TRBD2; size: .